This TCR beta chain emerged from a study of T-cell reconstitution after alpha-beta-depleted transplantation in children. Study-level findings and limits: Reported findings indicate that, about two months after transplant, alpha-beta T cells came from several hundred expanded clones, which were derived from non-depleted graft cells. One year after transplant, T-cell counts and diversity came mostly from newly produced T cells. Some patients' high day-60 TCRbeta diversity was traced to surviving recipient T cells and thymic progenitors.

TCRbeta library preparation incorporated unique molecular identifiers. TCRdb fed the PCR reads into MiXCR, producing one record per CDR3 protein. The data contain under 750,000 distinct CDR3 sequences, around 23% of them seen just once; the ten biggest clones take up approximately 14%. A remark on this clonotype: Its antigen is not identified.

This sequence originates from a boy less than two years old who had a stem cell transplant for acute myeloid leukemia, so the T cells may come from the graft donor. The material was PBMCs, mostly from graft donor cells, obtained 360 days after TCRalphabeta/CD19-depleted stem cell transplant.

CDR3 in amino acids: CASSLANRANTEAFF. The CDR3 DNA is TGCGCCAGCAGCTTGGCCAACAGGGCTAACACTGAAGCTTTCTTT. This sequence joins TRBV5-1 and TRBJ1-1, with D tentatively TRBD1 (6 bases). This CDR3 spans 15 amino acids. CDR1 SGHRS and CDR2 YFSETQ come from the germline V gene. V lost 0 bases and J 2 bases, leaving 11 bases between the germline ends.